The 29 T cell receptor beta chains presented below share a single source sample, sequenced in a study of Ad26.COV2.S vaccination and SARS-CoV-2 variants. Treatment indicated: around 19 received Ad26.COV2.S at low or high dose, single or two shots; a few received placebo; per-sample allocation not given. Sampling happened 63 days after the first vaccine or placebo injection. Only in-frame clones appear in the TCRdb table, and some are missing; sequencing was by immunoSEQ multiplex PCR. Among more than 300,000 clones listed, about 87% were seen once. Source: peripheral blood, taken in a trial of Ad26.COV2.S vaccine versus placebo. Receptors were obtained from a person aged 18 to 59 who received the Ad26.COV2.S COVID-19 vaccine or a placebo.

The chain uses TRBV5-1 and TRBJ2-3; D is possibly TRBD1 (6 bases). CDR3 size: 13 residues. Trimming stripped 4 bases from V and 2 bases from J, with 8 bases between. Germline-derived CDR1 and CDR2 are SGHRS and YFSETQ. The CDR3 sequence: CASSGDNTDTQYF. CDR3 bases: TGCGCCAGCAGCGGGGACAACACAGATACGCAGTATTTT.

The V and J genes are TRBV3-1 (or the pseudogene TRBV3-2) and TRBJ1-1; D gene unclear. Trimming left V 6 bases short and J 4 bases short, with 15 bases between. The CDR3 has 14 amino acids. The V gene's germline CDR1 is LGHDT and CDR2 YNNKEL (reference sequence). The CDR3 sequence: CASRKDPKGTEAFF. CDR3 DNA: TGTGCCAGCAGGAAAGACCCTAAAGGCACTGAAGCTTTCTTT.

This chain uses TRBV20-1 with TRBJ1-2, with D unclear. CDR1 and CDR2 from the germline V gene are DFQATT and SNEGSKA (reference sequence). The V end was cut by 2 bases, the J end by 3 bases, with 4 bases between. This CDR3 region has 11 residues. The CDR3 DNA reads TGCAGTGCTAGACGGGACTATGGCTACACCTTC. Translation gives CSARRDYGYTF.

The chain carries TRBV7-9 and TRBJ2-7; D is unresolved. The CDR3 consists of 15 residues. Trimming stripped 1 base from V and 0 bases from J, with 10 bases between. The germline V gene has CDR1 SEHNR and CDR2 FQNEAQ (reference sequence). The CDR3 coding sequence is TGTGCCAGCAGCTTAGGGGCGGAACTCTCCTACGAGCAGTACTTC. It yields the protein CASSLGAELSYEQYF.

The CDR3 is CASSVDPNTGELFF. As DNA, the CDR3 is TGTGCCAGCAGCGTAGATCCGAACACCGGGGAGCTGTTTTTT. J is TRBJ2-2 and V is TRBV9; D not certain. The germline V and J ends were trimmed by 0 bases and 0 bases, with 3 bases remaining between them. This CDR3 comprises 14 residues. The germline V gene has CDR1 SGDLS and CDR2 YYNGEE.

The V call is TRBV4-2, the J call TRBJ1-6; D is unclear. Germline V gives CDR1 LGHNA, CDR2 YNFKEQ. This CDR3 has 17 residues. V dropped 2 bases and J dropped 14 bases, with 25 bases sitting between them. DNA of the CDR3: TGTGCCAGCAGCCAAACTTCCGGCCGGCCGCGGACGTTCACCCTCCACTTT. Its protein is CASSQTSGRPRTFTLHF.

The CDR3 nucleotides are TGTGCCAGCCTAACTGGACCGAACACCGGGGAGCTGTTTTTT. Protein product: CASLTGPNTGELFF. This sequence joins TRBV7-3 and TRBJ2-2; unclear D gene. Germline assignment: CDR1 SGHTA and CDR2 FQGTGA. The CDR3 consists of 14 residues. Trimming stripped 8 bases from V and 0 bases from J, with 10 bases between.

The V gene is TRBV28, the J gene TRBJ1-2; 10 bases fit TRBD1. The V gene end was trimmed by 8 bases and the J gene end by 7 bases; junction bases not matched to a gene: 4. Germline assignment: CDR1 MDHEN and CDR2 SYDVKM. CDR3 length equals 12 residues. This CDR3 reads CASGRDRGGYTF. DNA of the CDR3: TGTGCCAGCGGCCGGGACAGGGGTGGCTACACCTTC.

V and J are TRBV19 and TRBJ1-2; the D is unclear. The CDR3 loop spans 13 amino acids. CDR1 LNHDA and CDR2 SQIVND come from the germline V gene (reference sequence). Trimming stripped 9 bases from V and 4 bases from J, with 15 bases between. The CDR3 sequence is CASERSRVYGYTF. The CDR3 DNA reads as TGTGCCAGCGAGCGTTCCCGGGTCTATGGCTACACCTTC.

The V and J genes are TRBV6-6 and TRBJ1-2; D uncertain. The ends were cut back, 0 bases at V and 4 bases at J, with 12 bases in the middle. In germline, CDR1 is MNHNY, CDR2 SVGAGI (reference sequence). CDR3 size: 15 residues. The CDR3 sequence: CASSYSADSGYGYTF. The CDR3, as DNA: TGTGCCAGCAGTTACTCCGCGGACTCTGGCTATGGCTACACCTTC.

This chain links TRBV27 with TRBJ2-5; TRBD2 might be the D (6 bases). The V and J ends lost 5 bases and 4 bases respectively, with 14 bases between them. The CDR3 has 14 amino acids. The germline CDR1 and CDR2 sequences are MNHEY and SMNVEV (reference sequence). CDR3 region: CASSRMGRSETQYF. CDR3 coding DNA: TGTGCCAGCAGTCGGATGGGGAGGTCAGAGACCCAGTACTTC.

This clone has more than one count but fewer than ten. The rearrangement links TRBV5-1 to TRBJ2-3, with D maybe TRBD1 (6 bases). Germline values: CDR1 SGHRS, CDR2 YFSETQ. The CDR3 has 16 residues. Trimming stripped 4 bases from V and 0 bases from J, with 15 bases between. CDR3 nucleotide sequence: TGCGCCAGCAGCCCCGGACAGATCCCTAGCACAGATACGCAGTATTTT. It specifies CASSPGQIPSTDTQYF.

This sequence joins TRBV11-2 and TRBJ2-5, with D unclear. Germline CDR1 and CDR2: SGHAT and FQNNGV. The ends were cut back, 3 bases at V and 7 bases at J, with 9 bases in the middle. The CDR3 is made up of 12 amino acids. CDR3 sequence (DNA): TGTGCCAGCAGCTTCAGCGTCGGGACCCAGTACTTC. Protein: CASSFSVGTQYF. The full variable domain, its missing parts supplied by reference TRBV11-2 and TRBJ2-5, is EAGVAQSPRYKIIEKRQSVAFWCNPISGHATLYWYQQILGQGPKLLIQFQNNGVVDDSQLPKDRFSAERLKGVDSTLKIQPAKLEDSAVYLCASSFSVGTQYFGPGTRLLVL.

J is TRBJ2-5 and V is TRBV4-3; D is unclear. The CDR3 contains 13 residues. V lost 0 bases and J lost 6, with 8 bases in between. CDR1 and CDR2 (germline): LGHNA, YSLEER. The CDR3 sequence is CASSQENGQTQYF. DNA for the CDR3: TGCGCCAGCAGCCAAGAAAACGGACAGACCCAGTACTTC.

The CDR3 sequence: CASTGTSGTDTQYF. The CDR3 DNA reads as TGCGCCAGCACCGGGACTAGCGGCACAGATACGCAGTATTTT. The chain employs TRBV5-1 and TRBJ2-3; 10 bases fit TRBD2. This CDR3 spans 14 amino acids. Germline values: CDR1 SGHRS, CDR2 YFSETQ. The J segment lost 1 base and the V segment lost 6 bases, leaving 2 bases of the junction unmatched.

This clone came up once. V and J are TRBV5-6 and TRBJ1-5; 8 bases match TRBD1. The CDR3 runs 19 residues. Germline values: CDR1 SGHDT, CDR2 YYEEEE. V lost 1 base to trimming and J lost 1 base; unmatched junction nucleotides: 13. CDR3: CASSLYIGQGVSSNQPQHF. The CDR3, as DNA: TGTGCCAGCAGCTTGTACATCGGACAGGGAGTCTCGAGCAATCAGCCCCAGCATTTT.

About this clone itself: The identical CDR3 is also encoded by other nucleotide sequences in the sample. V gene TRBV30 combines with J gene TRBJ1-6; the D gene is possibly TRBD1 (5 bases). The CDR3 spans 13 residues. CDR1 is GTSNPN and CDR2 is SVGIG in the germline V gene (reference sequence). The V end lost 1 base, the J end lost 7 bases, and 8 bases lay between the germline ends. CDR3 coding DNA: TGTGCCTGGAGTGGGGGCGGAAATTCACCCCTCCACTTT. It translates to CAWSGGGNSPLHF.

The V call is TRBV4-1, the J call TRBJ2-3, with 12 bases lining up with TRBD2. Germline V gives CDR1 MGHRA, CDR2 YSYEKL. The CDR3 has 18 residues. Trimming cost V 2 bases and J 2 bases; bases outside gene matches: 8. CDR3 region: CASSQRTSGESSTDTQYF. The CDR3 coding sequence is TGCGCCAGCAGCCAAAGGACTAGCGGGGAATCTTCCACAGATACGCAGTATTTT.

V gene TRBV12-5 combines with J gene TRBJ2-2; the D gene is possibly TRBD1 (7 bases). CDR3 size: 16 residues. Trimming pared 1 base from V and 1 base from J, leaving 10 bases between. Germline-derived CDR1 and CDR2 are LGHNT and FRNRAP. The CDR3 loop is CASGLGQGLNTGELFF. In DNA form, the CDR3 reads TGTGCTAGTGGTTTGGGACAGGGACTGAACACCGGGGAGCTGTTTTTT.

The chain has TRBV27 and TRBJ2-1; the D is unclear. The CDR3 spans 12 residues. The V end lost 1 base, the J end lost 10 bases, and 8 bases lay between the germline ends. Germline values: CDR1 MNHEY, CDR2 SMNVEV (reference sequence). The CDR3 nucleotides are TGTGCCAGCAGTTTATTAGGCAGGGAGCAGTTCTTC. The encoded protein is CASSLLGREQFF.

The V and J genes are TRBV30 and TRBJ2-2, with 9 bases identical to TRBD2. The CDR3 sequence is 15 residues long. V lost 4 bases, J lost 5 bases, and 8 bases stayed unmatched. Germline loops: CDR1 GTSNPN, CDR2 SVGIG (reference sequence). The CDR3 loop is CAWTAGGSYTGELFF. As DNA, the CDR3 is TGTGCCTGGACCGCGGGGGGGTCATATACCGGGGAGCTGTTTTTT.

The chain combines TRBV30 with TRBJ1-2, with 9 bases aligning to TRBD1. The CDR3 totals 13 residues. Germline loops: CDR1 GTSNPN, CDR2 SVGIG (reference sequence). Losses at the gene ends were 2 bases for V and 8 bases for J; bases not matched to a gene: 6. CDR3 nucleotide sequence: TGTGCCTGGAGTATGGACAGGGGAAGCGGCTACACCTTC. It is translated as CAWSMDRGSGYTF. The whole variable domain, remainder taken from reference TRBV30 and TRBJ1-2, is SQTIHQWPATLVQPVGSPLSLECTVEGTSNPNLYWYRQAAGRGLQLLFYSVGIGQISSEVPQNLSASRPQDRQFILSSKKLLLSDSGFYLCAWSMDRGSGYTFGSGTRLTVV.

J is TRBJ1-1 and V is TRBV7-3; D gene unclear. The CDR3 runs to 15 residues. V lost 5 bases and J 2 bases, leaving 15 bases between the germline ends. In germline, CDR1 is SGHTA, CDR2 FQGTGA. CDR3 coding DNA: TGTGCCAGCAGCCCAATAGCCGGAATAAACACTGAAGCTTTCTTT. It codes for CASSPIAGINTEAFF.

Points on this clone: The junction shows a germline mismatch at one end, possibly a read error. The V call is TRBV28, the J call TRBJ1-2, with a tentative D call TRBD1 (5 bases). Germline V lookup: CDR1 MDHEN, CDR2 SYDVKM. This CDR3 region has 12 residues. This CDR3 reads CATSVGATGYTF. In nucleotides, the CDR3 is TGTGCCACCAGTGTTGGGGCGACCGGCTACACCTTC.

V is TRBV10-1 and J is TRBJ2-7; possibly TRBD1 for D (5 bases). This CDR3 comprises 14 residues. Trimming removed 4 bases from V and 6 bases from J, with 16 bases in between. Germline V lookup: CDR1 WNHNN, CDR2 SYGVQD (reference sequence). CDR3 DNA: TGCGCCAGCAGTGTAGACACCCGCAGGGTCGAGCAGTACTTC. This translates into CASSVDTRRVEQYF.

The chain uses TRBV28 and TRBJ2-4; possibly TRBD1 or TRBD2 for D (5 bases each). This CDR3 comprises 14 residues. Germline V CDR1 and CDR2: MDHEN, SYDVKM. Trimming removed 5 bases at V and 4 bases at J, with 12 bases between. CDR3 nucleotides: TGTGCCAGCAGTGTCGGGACGGTGAAAAACATTCAGTACTTC. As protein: CASSVGTVKNIQYF.

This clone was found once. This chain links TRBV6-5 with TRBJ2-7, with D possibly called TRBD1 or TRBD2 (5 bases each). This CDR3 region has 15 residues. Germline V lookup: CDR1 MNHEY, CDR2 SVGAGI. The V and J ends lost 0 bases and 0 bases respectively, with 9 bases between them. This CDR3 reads CASSYSGVSSYEQYF. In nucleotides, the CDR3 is TGTGCCAGCAGTTACTCGGGGGTCTCCTCCTACGAGCAGTACTTC.

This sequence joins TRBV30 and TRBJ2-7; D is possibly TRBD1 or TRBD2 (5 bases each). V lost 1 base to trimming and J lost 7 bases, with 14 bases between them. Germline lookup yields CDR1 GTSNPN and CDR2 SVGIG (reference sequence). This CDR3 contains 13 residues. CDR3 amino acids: CAWSGRLRGEQYF. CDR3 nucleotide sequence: TGTGCCTGGAGTGGCCGCCTGAGGGGAGAGCAGTACTTC.

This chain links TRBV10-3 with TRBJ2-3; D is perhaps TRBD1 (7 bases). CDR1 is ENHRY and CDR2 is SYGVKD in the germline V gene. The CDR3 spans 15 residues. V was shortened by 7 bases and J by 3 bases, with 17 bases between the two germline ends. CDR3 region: CAITPGGLATDTQYF. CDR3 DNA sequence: TGTGCCATCACCCCAGGGGGACTGGCTACAGATACGCAGTATTTT.